This entry lists 18 T cell receptor beta chains sequenced from one sample in a study of T cell repertoires in cytomegalovirus infection (dated by TCRdb to the late 2010s). The treatment or condition tag for this specimen amounts to: in vitro stimulation with specific CMV peptide epitopes to enrich CMV-specific T cells. No antigen has been identified for these receptors. This sample was sequenced with an Illumina HiSeq 1500. Clones were called with MiXCR by TCRdb after fastp trimmed the public reads at Q25, and only in-frame beta chains were retained. Duplicate CDR3 protein sequences are folded into a single record with the most common DNA and genes. The sample has hundreds of thousands of distinct CDR3 sequences on record, roughly 34% of them singletons. Of the sample, roughly a sixth falls within the top ten clones. The sequenced sample was cultured PBMCs, obtained from culture after CMV antigen stimulation. These receptors were taken from a human donor in good health (CMV status not recorded). Some clones in this sample may be carry-over from other donors' samples.

This clonotype came up a few times. The V call is TRBV28, the J call TRBJ2-6; no reliable D call. V was trimmed by 3 bases and J by 0 bases, leaving 6 bases between them. The germline CDR1 and CDR2 sequences are MDHEN and SYDVKM. This CDR3 region has 15 residues. For the CDR3, the DNA is TGTGCCAGCAGTTTCAGGCGCTCTGGGGCCAACGTCCTGACTTTC. This translates into CASSFRRSGANVLTF.

J is TRBJ2-7 and V is TRBV7-2; D may correspond to TRBD1 or TRBD2 (5 bases each). The V and J ends lost 6 bases and 3 bases respectively, with 12 bases between them. This CDR3 contains 13 residues. CDR1 and CDR2 (germline): SGHTA, FQGNSA. This CDR3 is CASRWGPNYEQYF. The CDR3 region has the DNA TGTGCCAGCAGATGGGGACCTAACTACGAGCAGTACTTC.

The chain employs TRBV9 and TRBJ2-7; the D is unclear. Trimming removed 0 bases from V and 5 bases from J, with 15 bases in between. Germline assignment: CDR1 SGDLS and CDR2 YYNGEE. This CDR3 region has 15 residues. CDR3 bases: TGTGCCAGCAGCGTAGTAGGTGATAAGTGGAACGAGCAGTACGTC. The encoded protein is CASSVVGDKWNEQYV.

At least ten counts were recorded for this clonotype. The chain is built from TRBV2 and TRBJ2-3; 10 positions agree with TRBD2. CDR1 SNHLY and CDR2 FYNNEI come from the germline V gene. The CDR3 sequence is 14 residues long. After removal of 6 bases from V and 8 bases from J, the junction contained 8 bases not matched to a gene. The CDR3 loop is CASRASGSTTTQYF. Written as DNA, the CDR3 is TGTGCCAGCAGAGCTAGCGGGAGTACTACTACGCAGTATTTT.

Here the CDR3 reads CATSRTNEQYF. The CDR3 nucleotides read TGTGCCACCAGCAGGACGAACGAGCAGTACTTC. This chain uses TRBV15 with TRBJ2-7; D gene ambiguous. This CDR3 contains 11 residues. Trimming took off 3 bases at V and 5 bases at J, with 5 bases between the two ends. Per the germline V gene, CDR1 is LNHNV and CDR2 is YYDKDF (reference sequence).

This clonotype was detected only once. The gene calls are TRBV12-3 or TRBV12-4 and TRBJ1-6; no definite D call. V was pared by 7 bases and J by 10 bases, with 14 bases between. The CDR3 consists of 13 residues. The CDR3 is CASTPRNGSPLHF. In DNA form, the CDR3 reads TGTGCCAGCACGCCCCGCAATGGCTCACCCCTCCACTTT.

This chain connects TRBV12-3 or TRBV12-4 to TRBJ2-2, with TRBD2 matching over 14 bases. The trim removed 6 bases at V and 3 bases at J, leaving 9 bases unmatched. The CDR3 sequence is 18 residues long. The CDR3 DNA follows: TGTGCCAGCAGGACGGGACTAGCGGGAGTTGGGGACACCGGGGAGCTGTTTTTT. Encoded protein: CASRTGLAGVGDTGELFF.

The chain has TRBV11-2 and TRBJ1-2; 8 nucleotides match TRBD1. This CDR3 has 15 amino acids. Germline V gives CDR1 SGHAT, CDR2 FQNNGV. V dropped 4 bases and J dropped 6; count of bases not matched to a gene: 10. This CDR3 reads CASSSQIRQGNGYTF. The CDR3 coding sequence is TGTGCCAGCAGCTCACAAATTCGACAGGGGAATGGCTACACCTTC. Based on the CDR3 plus reference TRBV11-2 and TRBJ1-2, the full variable domain is EAGVAQSPRYKIIEKRQSVAFWCNPISGHATLYWYQQILGQGPKLLIQFQNNGVVDDSQLPKDRFSAERLKGVDSTLKIQPAKLEDSAVYLCASSSQIRQGNGYTFGSGTRLTVV.

The chain carries TRBV6-8 and TRBJ2-1; the D is unclear. Trimming left V 5 bases short and J 15 bases short, with 17 bases between. Germline loops: CDR1 MNHGY, CDR2 SAAAGT. This CDR3 contains 12 residues. In DNA, the CDR3 is TGTGCCAGCAGTCGACCGGGTCGTGTCTGGTTCTTC. Protein sequence: CASSRPGRVWFF.

This clonotype turned up a few times. The genes are TRBV19 and TRBJ2-1; the D gene is possibly TRBD2 (5 bases). V was shortened by 6 bases and J by 0 bases, with 18 bases between the two germline ends. The germline gives CDR1 LNHDA, CDR2 SQIVND (reference sequence). There are 17 residues in the CDR3. The CDR3 DNA follows: TGTGCCAGTAGCACCAAGCGGTCCTGGAGCTCCTACAATGAGCAGTTCTTC. Its translation: CASSTKRSWSSYNEQFF.

At least ten counts were recorded for this clonotype. The chain carries TRBV5-5 and TRBJ1-5; D uncertain. Trimming cost V 4 bases and J 6 bases, with 17 bases left between them. The CDR3 length is 15 residues. Germline lookup yields CDR1 SGHKS and CDR2 YYEKEE (reference sequence). CDR3 bases: TGTGCCAGCAGCCCCCAGGCGGGGAGAAGTCAGCCCCAGCATTTT. Protein sequence: CASSPQAGRSQPQHF.

The chain links TRBV19 to TRBJ1-5; no firm D call. V was pared by 3 bases and J by 3 bases, with 12 bases between. CDR1 LNHDA and CDR2 SQIVND come from the germline V gene (reference sequence). The CDR3 has 15 amino acids. For the CDR3, the DNA is TGTGCCAGTAGTATTGTAGTAGGATTCAATCAGCCCCAGCATTTT. It translates to CASSIVVGFNQPQHF.

In its sample, this clonotype was seen many times. This chain joins TRBV7-2 and TRBJ2-1; TRBD2 might be the D (6 bases). V was pared by 2 bases and J by 3 bases, with 11 bases between. CDR1 is SGHTA, CDR2 FQGNSA, per germline. The CDR3 runs 15 residues. The chain's CDR3 is CASSLTREHYNEQFF. The CDR3 region has the DNA TGTGCCAGCAGCTTAACTCGGGAGCACTACAATGAGCAGTTCTTC.

This rearrangement joins TRBV12-3 or TRBV12-4 to TRBJ2-1; TRBD2 matches 7 bases. V was pared by 2 bases and J by 9 bases, with 10 bases of the junction left unmatched. The CDR3 is 15 amino acids. CDR3 in DNA: TGTGCCAGCAGTTTAATAGGCGGGAGTCAAAGTGAGCAGTTCTTC. It yields the protein CASSLIGGSQSEQFF.

J is TRBJ2-1 and V is TRBV19; 14 bases align to TRBD2. This CDR3 region has 17 residues. CDR1 is LNHDA, CDR2 SQIVND, per germline (reference sequence). Unmatched junction bases numbered 8, after V lost 4 bases and J lost 6 bases. The CDR3 coding sequence is TGTGCCAGTAGTACCGGGACTAGCGGGAGAGTTGCCAATGAGCAGTTCTTC. Translating it yields CASSTGTSGRVANEQFF. The whole variable domain, filled in from reference TRBV19 and TRBJ2-1, reads DGGITQSPKYLFRKEGQNVTLSCEQNLNHDAMYWYRQDPGQGLRLIYYSQIVNDFQKGDIAEGYSVSREKKESFPLTVTSAQKNPTAFYLCASSTGTSGRVANEQFFGPGTRLTVL.

This clonotype has a count of ten or more. The CDR3 spells CASSLAAVNYGYTF. Written as DNA, the CDR3 is TGTGCCAGCAGCTTAGCGGCAGTTAACTATGGCTACACCTTC. V is TRBV7-2 and J is TRBJ1-2; no reliable D call. The germline V gene encodes CDR1 SGHTA and CDR2 FQGNSA. The CDR3 covers 14 residues. Trimming took off 0 bases at V and 1 base at J, with 6 bases between the two ends.

The chain carries TRBV4-1 and TRBJ2-3; 8 bases are shared with TRBD2. The CDR3 consists of 15 residues. Germline CDR1 is MGHRA and CDR2 is YSYEKL. The ends lost 3 bases at V and 2 bases at J; junction bases unmatched: 4. CDR3 sequence (DNA): TGCGCCAGCAGCCATATCGGACTAGCCACAGATACGCAGTATTTT. Protein product: CASSHIGLATDTQYF.

The V call is TRBV20-1, the J call TRBJ1-5; 11 nucleotides align to TRBD1. The length of the CDR3 is 17 residues. V shed 2 bases, J shed 1 base, and the junction held 7 bases outside the gene matches. Germline V CDR1 and CDR2: DFQATT, SNEGSKA (reference sequence). The CDR3 DNA sequence: TGCAGTGCTAGATGGGACAGGGGGTTCAGGAGCAATCAGCCCCAGCATTTT. Its translation: CSARWDRGFRSNQPQHF.